This T cell receptor (beta chain) came from a study of blood T cells in healthy people across ages. Study observations and caveats: Whereas aged donors had fewer naive CD4+ cells, long-lived donors had more of them and higher diversity.

Every participating donor contributed roughly 10 milliliters of peripheral blood through a draw. The germline V gene has CDR1 SQVTM and CDR2 ANQGSEA. The CDR3 has 15 residues. A sample-barcoded 5' primer and a J-beta primer mix were used in a second PCR of roughly 6 to 12 cycles. Each CDR3 protein is one row after TCRdb ran MiXCR on the 5' RACE reads. The table has more than 600,000 distinct CDR3 sequences, around a quarter seen once; the top ten hold just under 9.5%. Of note for this clonotype: Its antigen is as yet unknown. One junction end does not reproduce the germline sequence, and a read error may be involved.

This sample was shared with a second study, whose subject was T cells of mothers and their children. That work states: Using the M1S primer, the second PCR added sample barcodes along with 2-4 random nucleotides.

The sample was blood. The genes are TRBV29-1 and TRBJ1-2; D gene unclear. The receptor's source is a boy younger than 18 in good health. The CDR3 coding sequence is TGCAGCGTTCAACGTCTTCTCGCCAATAACTATGGCCACACCTTC. Translating gives CSVQRLLANNYGHTF.